The 13 T cell receptor beta chains in this list originate from one sample, sequenced in a study of human versus mouse CDR3 diversity and MHC coevolution. Sequencing used immunoSEQ multiplex PCR; TCRdb keeps in-frame clones, though not all of them. The sample holds about 83,000 clones, under 95% seen once. Source material: naive CD4+ T cells from blood. Subset described: CD45RO-negative CD62L-positive naive CD4 T cells. The receptors here all came from a person aged 25 to 75 in good health.

This clone was seen only once. The chain joins TRBV19 to TRBJ2-2; D is possibly TRBD2 (7 bases). V was cut by 3 bases and J by 3 bases, with 11 bases left in between. This CDR3 has 15 residues. Germline V gene data show CDR1 as LNHDA and CDR2 as SQIVND (reference sequence). The CDR3 DNA reads as TGTGCCAGTAGTATCGGGGGGCTGGACACCGGGGAGCTGTTTTTT. Its protein product is CASSIGGLDTGELFF.

The CDR3 DNA reads as TGTGCCAGCAGCAGGACATACAGGGGCACAGATACGCAGTATTTT. This sequence encodes CASSRTYRGTDTQYF. V gene TRBV6-1 combines with J gene TRBJ2-3; D might be TRBD1 (6 bases). This CDR3 is 15 amino acids long. Deletions cut 6 bases from V and 1 base from J, with 14 bases between. The germline gives CDR1 MNHNS, CDR2 SASEGT.

This chain joins TRBV2 and TRBJ2-7; a possible D gene is TRBD1 (5 bases). The CDR3 is 13 residues long. Germline CDR1 SNHLY, CDR2 FYNNEI. With 3 bases removed from V and 6 bases from J, the gap between germline ends came to 12 bases. CDR3 residues: CASSEQGIFEQYF. The DNA of the CDR3 is TGTGCCAGCAGTGAGCAGGGAATCTTCGAGCAGTACTTC.

CDR3: CSVETTGWRTEAFF. For the CDR3, the DNA is TGCAGCGTTGAAACGACAGGGTGGCGGACTGAAGCTTTCTTT. This chain links TRBV29-1 with TRBJ1-1, with TRBD1 matching 7 bases. Germline-derived CDR1 and CDR2 are SQVTM and ANQGSEA. This CDR3 comprises 14 residues. Trimming at V came to 2 bases and at J to 5 bases, leaving 8 bases not matched to a gene.

Turning to this clone: Other DNA variants within this sample encode the same CDR3. J is TRBJ2-5 and V is TRBV7-7; 7 bases map to TRBD1. With 5 bases clipped from V and 2 bases from J, the junction kept 5 bases outside the gene matches. From germline, CDR1 is SSHAT and CDR2 FNYEAQ (reference sequence). This CDR3 spans 14 amino acids. Here the CDR3 reads CASSRQGLQETQYF. The CDR3, as DNA: TGTGCCAGCAGCCGACAGGGCTTACAAGAGACCCAGTACTTC.

The CDR3 DNA reads as TGTGCCAGCAGACCCGGGGGGGGAAGCTACGAGCAGTACTTC. It is translated as CASRPGGGSYEQYF. The chain employs TRBV25-1 and TRBJ2-7, with 8 nucleotides matching TRBD2. The junction had 7 bases not matched to a gene; V was cut back by 6 bases and J by 3 bases. CDR1 and CDR2 from the germline V gene are MGHDK and SYGVNS. The CDR3 contains 14 residues.

J is TRBJ2-3 and V is TRBV19; D uncertain. V was pared by 2 bases and J by 0 bases, with 9 bases between. CDR3 length equals 15 residues. The V gene's germline CDR1 is LNHDA and CDR2 SQIVND (reference sequence). The CDR3: CASSISRISTDTQYF. Written as DNA, the CDR3 is TGTGCCAGTAGTATATCCAGAATAAGCACAGATACGCAGTATTTT.

The V and J genes are TRBV5-5 and TRBJ2-1, with D possibly being TRBD2 (5 bases). This CDR3 is built from 13 residues. Germline V lookup: CDR1 SGHKS, CDR2 YYEKEE (reference sequence). Trimming cost V 0 bases and J 10 bases, with 11 bases left between them. CDR3 protein: CASSLGLAGEQFF. The CDR3 DNA reads as TGTGCCAGCAGCTTGGGGCTAGCCGGGGAGCAGTTCTTC.

The V and J genes are TRBV5-8 and TRBJ1-4; 10 nucleotides line up with TRBD1. Germline V lookup: CDR1 SGHTS, CDR2 YDEGEE. This CDR3 contains 17 residues. The ends lost 7 bases at V and 6 bases at J; junction bases unmatched: 15. In DNA, the CDR3 is TGTGCCAGCCGTCACGGGACAGGGGCTGGGAAGGATGAAAAACTGTTTTTT. It is translated as CASRHGTGAGKDEKLFF.

The chain employs TRBV6-4 and TRBJ2-2, with 9 bases lining up with TRBD2. Trimming removed 4 bases from V and 4 bases from J; junction bases left unmatched: 4. CDR3 length: 15 amino acids. Looked up from germline, CDR1 is MRHNA and CDR2 is SNTAGT. CDR3 nucleotides: TGTGCCAGCAGTGCACTAGCGGGTACCACCGGGGAGCTGTTTTTT. Translated: CASSALAGTTGELFF.

The CDR3 DNA reads TGTGCCTCCGAGGGAGCGGGGAACACCGGGGAGCTGTTTTTT. It specifies CASEGAGNTGELFF. The rearrangement links TRBV30 to TRBJ2-2; D might be TRBD2 (6 bases). The CDR3 totals 14 residues. CDR1 and CDR2 (germline): GTSNPN, SVGIG (reference sequence). Trimming removed 7 bases at V and 1 base at J, with 13 bases between.

The chain combines TRBV2 with TRBJ2-7; TRBD2 matches at 12 bases. Trimming cost V 6 bases and J 2 bases; bases outside gene matches: 5. This CDR3 has 15 residues. The V gene's germline CDR1 is SNHLY and CDR2 FYNNEI. CDR3 sequence: CASRATSGGTYEQYF. For the CDR3, the DNA is TGTGCCAGCAGGGCGACTAGCGGGGGAACCTACGAGCAGTACTTC.

This clone was recorded a few times. J is TRBJ1-1 and V is TRBV10-3; D might be TRBD1 (5 bases). There are 14 residues in the CDR3. Looked up from germline, CDR1 is ENHRY and CDR2 is SYGVKD. The V end was cut by 4 bases, the J end by 1 base, with 10 bases between. The CDR3 region is CAISADSKNTEAFF. CDR3 DNA sequence: TGTGCCATCAGTGCAGACAGCAAGAACACTGAAGCTTTCTTT.